This T cell receptor beta chain was observed in a study of T-cell memory formation after mild COVID-19 (dated by TCRdb to the early 2020s). For context, the study as a whole: TCR sequence clusters from the two donors were found to be largely donor specific. In two donors, T-cell clones that expanded and contracted after mild COVID-19 were tracked by sequencing TCRalpha and TCRbeta repertoires over time. Two young, previously healthy adult volunteers, one female and one male, were included in the cohort. Beyond this particular receptor, the publication reports: SARS-CoV-2 specificity of the second-wave clones peaking on day 37 was not confirmed. The detection of some responding clones in pre-infection memory suggests that pre-existing cross-reactive memory T cells joined the SARS-CoV-2 response. Clones that contracted from day 15 to 85 showed balanced CD4/CD8 phenotypes, whereas a second wave of clones that expanded from day 15 to 37 leaned towards CD4+. Only a couple of mild cases were covered by the study, and larger cohorts that include severe cases with pre-infection samples were considered necessary. Contracting CD4+ clones appeared mostly in the CM and EM memory subsets, whereas CD8+ clones were enriched in EMRA.

Ficoll-Paque density gradient centrifugation was used to isolate PBMCs. Data came from an Illumina NovaSeq 6000. Using 5'RACE with constant-segment primers, TCRalpha and TCRbeta cDNA libraries were constructed, with sample barcodes and unique molecular identifiers added in the process. RNA was extracted from every sample with Trizol reagent. Amplification of the libraries took two PCR steps, and the second step added a second sample barcode plus Illumina TruSeq adapters. Libraries were sequenced on an Illumina NovaSeq with 2 x 150 bp paired-end reads. The source study handled its data this way. The reads were demultiplexed and collapsed into UMI-guided consensus sequences using migec v1.2.7. Using mixcr v2.1.11, UMI consensuses were aligned to TRA and TRB V and J templates and then assembled into clonotypes. A clonotype was counted as expanded or contracted only when both edgeR and NoisET called the clonotype significant, with the noise models trained on biological replicates. edgeR calls used a false discovery rate-adjusted p below 0.01 and a log2 fold-change threshold of 1. As an exploratory analysis of dynamics, max-normalized trajectories of the 1000 most abundant clonotypes were examined by PCA with hierarchical clustering. Separately sequenced CD4+ and CD8+ repertoires were used to assign a CD4 or CD8 phenotype to each responding clone. Using fastp at Q25 and MiXCR, TCRdb reprocessed the public reads and kept productive beta chains. Each entry is one CDR3 protein sequence, shown with its most common DNA and genes. These V and J calls derive from TCRdb rather than the authors' analysis. The sample table holds hundreds of thousands of distinct CDR3 sequences, of which roughly 20% were seen once. Together, the top ten hold about 8.4% of the sample.

This clonotype is labeled medium-sized (0.01 to 0.1%). Its antigen target is currently unknown. A junction boundary mismatches the germline segment, possibly from a read error. Sequenced material: PBMCs or a T cell subset sorted from them (not recorded which). This TCR derives from an adult woman who had mild COVID-19 (a few samples of this study predate the infection). The sample titles of this study are shuffled in the database, so cell type and time point are left out; the donor was told from shared clones.

The DNA sequence is given as TGTGCCAGCAGCCCGGGACAGGGCAATCAGCCCCAGCATTTT. It specifies CASSPGQGNQPQHF. The rearrangement joined TRBV5-1 to TRBJ1-5; 8 junctional bases match TRBD1. The germline V gene gives CDR1 as SGHRS and CDR2 as YFSETQ. Including cysteine and phenylalanine, the CDR3 has 14 amino acids. The read is trimmed to its CDR3 DNA, 42 bases read in frame from base 1.